The 26 T cell receptor beta chains below were found in one sample sequenced in a study of glioma-infiltrating T cells after dendritic cell vaccination. Sequencing was performed with immunoSEQ multiplex PCR; in TCRdb, only in-frame clones are kept and a portion is missing. The table has around 58,000 clones, around four fifths seen once; the top ten hold about 10%. Material: blood, obtained before dendritic cell vaccination. Receptors originate from a human donor with glioblastoma.

This chain links TRBV6-4 with TRBJ2-1; tentative D call: TRBD1 (5 bases). Trimming left V 3 bases short and J 3 bases short, with 6 bases between. Germline-derived CDR1 and CDR2 are MRHNA and SNTAGT. This CDR3 is 13 amino acids long. The chain's CDR3 is CASSEDNYNEQFF. Written as DNA, the CDR3 is TGTGCCAGCAGTGAGGACAACTACAATGAGCAGTTCTTC.

The CDR3 coding sequence is TGTGCCAGCATTCCTTCGGGACAGGGACGGACTGAAGCTTTCTTT. It encodes CASIPSGQGRTEAFF. V is TRBV5-6 and J is TRBJ1-1, with 9 bases aligning to TRBD1. Per germline, CDR1 SGHDT and CDR2 YYEEEE. This CDR3 is built from 15 residues. V trimming: 6 bases; J trimming: 5 bases; junction bases outside the gene matches: 11.

The chain employs TRBV28 and TRBJ2-3; 9 bases line up with TRBD2. The CDR3 is 17 amino acids. Looked up from germline, CDR1 is MDHEN and CDR2 is SYDVKM. Trimming at V came to 4 bases and at J to 2 bases, leaving 10 bases not matched to a gene. CDR3 in amino acids: CASSSPASGGNTDTQYF. Written as DNA, the CDR3 is TGTGCCAGCAGTTCCCCTGCGAGCGGGGGGAACACAGATACGCAGTATTTT.

The CDR3 DNA is TGTGCCAGCAGCTTAATACCCGACAGCCTAAAAGTTGTCGACACCGGGGAGCTGTTTTTT. This encodes CASSLIPDSLKVVDTGELFF. V gene TRBV13 combines with J gene TRBJ2-2; maybe TRBD1 (5 bases). Trimming took 2 bases from V and 3 from J, leaving 25 bases between them. The CDR3 extends over 20 amino acids. Germline CDR1 reads PRHDT; CDR2 reads FYEKMQ (reference sequence). Variable domain in full (rest from reference TRBV13 and TRBJ2-2): AAGVIQSPRHLIKEKRETATLKCYPIPRHDTVYWYQQGPGQDPQFLISFYEKMQSDKGSIPDRFSAQQFSDYHSELNMSSLELGDSALYFCASSLIPDSLKVVDTGELFFGEGSRLTVL.

The V gene is TRBV28, the J gene TRBJ1-5, with 8 bases that match TRBD1. CDR3 length: 13 residues. Germline V CDR1 and CDR2: MDHEN, SYDVKM. V gave up 9 bases and J gave up 3 bases; unmatched junction bases: 4. CDR3 in amino acids: CASNRGYNQPQHF. CDR3 in DNA: TGTGCCAGTAACAGGGGGTACAATCAGCCCCAGCATTTT. The full variable domain, with the rest looked up from reference TRBV28 and TRBJ1-5, is DVKVTQSSRYLVKRTGEKVFLECVQDMDHENMFWYRQDPGLGLRLIYFSYDVKMKEKGDIPEGYSVSREKKERFSLILESASTNQTSMYLCASNRGYNQPQHFGDGTRLSIL.

The chain combines TRBV4-2 with TRBJ1-1; a possible D gene is TRBD1 (6 bases). Germline lookup yields CDR1 LGHNA and CDR2 YNFKEQ. CDR3 length: 17 amino acids. V lost 0 bases and J lost 3, with 17 bases in between. CDR3 loop: CASSQEYGGAGDTEAFF. The DNA of the CDR3 is TGTGCCAGCAGCCAAGAATATGGTGGAGCAGGGGACACTGAAGCTTTCTTT.

The chain combines TRBV11-2 with TRBJ2-5; 9 bases align to TRBD2. The CDR3 loop spans 15 amino acids. CDR1 is SGHAT, CDR2 FQNNGV, per germline. Trimming at V came to 6 bases and at J to 5 bases, leaving 10 bases not matched to a gene. The CDR3 loop reads CASRAGTSPRETQYF. In nucleotides, the CDR3 is TGTGCCAGCAGGGCCGGGACTAGCCCCCGGGAGACCCAGTACTTC.

The J gene is TRBJ2-4, the V gene TRBV7-9; D unclear. V dropped 5 bases and J dropped 0 bases, with 8 bases sitting between them. The CDR3 consists of 14 residues. CDR1 SEHNR and CDR2 FQNEAQ come from the germline V gene (reference sequence). This chain's CDR3 is CASSEELAKNIQYF. In nucleotides, the CDR3 is TGTGCCAGCAGCGAGGAGCTAGCCAAAAACATTCAGTACTTC.

The chain combines TRBV9 with TRBJ2-2, with D perhaps TRBD2 (5 bases). This CDR3 is 14 amino acids long. The V gene lost 0 bases and the J gene lost 6 bases, with 9 bases spanning the gap. Germline CDR1 SGDLS, CDR2 YYNGEE. CDR3 nucleotides: TGTGCCAGCAGCGTAGTAGAGGGAGCCGGGGAGCTGTTTTTT. Translation: CASSVVEGAGELFF.

The genes are TRBV5-6 and TRBJ2-1; 10 nucleotides match TRBD2. The CDR3 is made up of 14 amino acids. V lost 2 bases to trimming and J lost 8 bases; unmatched junction nucleotides: 4. From germline, CDR1 is SGHDT and CDR2 YYEEEE. As DNA, the CDR3 is TGTGCCAGCAGCTTAGCGGGGGGGTCCTATGAGCAGTTCTTC. This encodes CASSLAGGSYEQFF.

The chain has TRBV5-4 and TRBJ2-1; TRBD2 matches at 12 bases. The germline gives CDR1 SGHNT, CDR2 YYREEE (reference sequence). CDR3 size: 14 residues. With V trimmed by 0 bases and J by 10 bases, 2 bases remained unmatched. This chain's CDR3 is CASSLGLAGEEQFF. The CDR3 region has the DNA TGTGCCAGCAGCTTGGGACTAGCGGGGGAGGAGCAGTTCTTC.

This clone was counted between two and nine times. CDR3 sequence (DNA): TGTGCTAGTGGTCCCTCCCGACAGACAAATCAGCCCCAGCATTTT. Its protein product is CASGPSRQTNQPQHF. The chain links TRBV12-5 to TRBJ1-5; D perhaps matches TRBD1 (5 bases). The length of the CDR3 is 15 residues. Between the trimmed V and J ends, which lost 5 bases and 4 bases, there was a span of 15 bases. Germline V lookup: CDR1 LGHNT, CDR2 FRNRAP.

The CDR3 loop reads CASSMGQGLNQPQHF. The DNA of the CDR3 is TGTGCCAGCAGCATGGGACAGGGACTCAATCAGCCCCAGCATTTT. The chain is built from TRBV11-2 and TRBJ1-5; the match to TRBD1 covers 9 bases. Trimming removed 5 bases from V and 3 bases from J; junction bases left unmatched: 5. This CDR3 has 15 amino acids. Germline V gives CDR1 SGHAT, CDR2 FQNNGV.

The chain recombines TRBV21-1 with TRBJ1-6; TRBD1 is taken as the D call from the table, unchecked against the DNA. TRBV21-1 constitutes a pseudogene. The CDR3 contains 16 residues. CDR3 in DNA: TGTGCCAGCAGCAGGACAGGGGGCTGCTATAATTCACCCCTCCACTTT. Encoded protein: CASSRTGGCYNSPLHF.

CDR3 sequence: CASSQAGGELFF. The CDR3 region has the DNA TGCGCCAGCAGCCAAGCCGGCGGGGAGCTGTTTTTT. The chain joins TRBV4-1 to TRBJ2-2, with D unclear. With 1 base removed from V and 7 bases from J, the gap between germline ends came to 4 bases. The V gene's germline CDR1 is MGHRA and CDR2 YSYEKL. CDR3 length: 12 amino acids.

This sequence joins TRBV19 and TRBJ2-5, with D possibly being TRBD2 (6 bases). CDR1 is LNHDA and CDR2 is SQIVND in the germline V gene (reference sequence). This CDR3 is 14 amino acids long. V was cut by 6 bases and J by 2 bases, with 13 bases left in between. The CDR3 DNA reads as TGTGCCAGTAGAAGACAGAGCGGGCAAGAGACCCAGTACTTC. This translates into CASRRQSGQETQYF.

The chain carries TRBV9 and TRBJ2-1, with D perhaps TRBD1 (6 bases). Between the trimmed V and J ends, which lost 3 bases and 3 bases, there was a span of 13 bases. Germline lookup yields CDR1 SGDLS and CDR2 YYNGEE. This CDR3 contains 15 residues. The CDR3 loop is CASSAGAPNYNEQFF. CDR3 nucleotide sequence: TGTGCCAGCAGCGCAGGGGCTCCAAACTACAATGAGCAGTTCTTC.

The rearrangement uses TRBV30 and TRBJ1-6, with a possible D match to TRBD1 (6 bases). Between the trimmed V and J ends, which lost 3 bases and 7 bases, there was a span of 13 bases. CDR1 and CDR2 from the germline V gene are GTSNPN and SVGIG (reference sequence). The CDR3 runs 14 residues. CDR3 nucleotides: TGTGCCTGGAGGGGGGGGGCACTGAATTCACCCCTCCACTTT. This codes for CAWRGGALNSPLHF.

The chain has TRBV29-1 and TRBJ1-1; TRBD1 might be the D (5 bases). The germline V gene has CDR1 SQVTM and CDR2 ANQGSEA. The CDR3 loop spans 12 amino acids. The V end was cut by 1 base, the J end by 5 bases, with 8 bases between. The DNA for the CDR3 is TGCAGCGTTGAAGGGCAGGGAACTGAAGCTTTCTTT. Its translation: CSVEGQGTEAFF.

This clone was seen more than once but under ten times. The chain has TRBV7-9 and TRBJ1-4, with D perhaps TRBD1 (5 bases). V lost 6 bases and J 5 bases, leaving 19 bases between the germline ends. The CDR3 is 16 amino acids. Per the germline V gene, CDR1 is SEHNR and CDR2 is FQNEAQ (reference sequence). This CDR3 reads CASSPGRQSQNEKLFF. Here the CDR3 DNA reads TGTGCCAGCAGTCCCGGGCGACAGTCGCAAAATGAAAAACTGTTTTTT.

The V and J genes are TRBV7-2 and TRBJ2-2; D remains unclear. Trimming pared 4 bases from V and 0 bases from J, leaving 6 bases between. This CDR3 has 14 amino acids. Germline CDR1 SGHTA, CDR2 FQGNSA. Written as DNA, the CDR3 is TGTGCCAGCAGCTCTCTAGCGAACACCGGGGAGCTGTTTTTT. Protein: CASSSLANTGELFF.

The CDR3 DNA follows: TGTGCCAGCAGCGAAGACAGGACCCTCGAGCAGTACTTC. Its translation is CASSEDRTLEQYF. The chain joins TRBV11-2 to TRBJ2-7; D is possibly TRBD1 (6 bases). Germline lookup yields CDR1 SGHAT and CDR2 FQNNGV. This CDR3 region has 13 residues. Trimming shortened V by 5 bases and J by 6 bases, and 14 bases separated the two germline ends. Filled out from reference TRBV11-2 and TRBJ2-7, the complete variable domain reads EAGVAQSPRYKIIEKRQSVAFWCNPISGHATLYWYQQILGQGPKLLIQFQNNGVVDDSQLPKDRFSAERLKGVDSTLKIQPAKLEDSAVYLCASSEDRTLEQYFGPGTRLTVT.

J is TRBJ2-5 and V is TRBV9; 7 positions agree with TRBD1. CDR3 length: 15 amino acids. Germline V gives CDR1 SGDLS, CDR2 YYNGEE. Trimming took 4 bases from V and 1 from J; bases not matched to a gene: 7. The CDR3: CASSLSTGVQETQYF. The CDR3 DNA reads TGTGCCAGCAGCCTAAGTACAGGGGTCCAAGAGACCCAGTACTTC.

The chain is built from TRBV30 and TRBJ1-6; TRBD1 is a possible D gene (5 bases). Germline V gene data show CDR1 as GTSNPN and CDR2 as SVGIG (reference sequence). The CDR3 spans 16 residues. V was shortened by 2 bases and J by 1 base, with 12 bases between the two germline ends. In DNA form, the CDR3 reads TGTGCCTGGAGTATGACAGTGGGTTCCTATAATTCACCCCTCCACTTT. Protein: CAWSMTVGSYNSPLHF.

The V call is TRBV19, the J call TRBJ1-3; a possible D gene is TRBD1 (5 bases). The CDR3 is 12 amino acids. From germline, CDR1 is LNHDA and CDR2 SQIVND (reference sequence). V lost 3 bases and J lost 16, with 16 bases in between. The CDR3 bases are TGTGCCAGTAGTATTGCAGGCGGGACTATCTATTTT. Its protein is CASSIAGGTIYF.

This clone was seen just once. The chain joins TRBV28 to TRBJ1-2; D is perhaps TRBD1 (5 bases). The length of the CDR3 is 14 residues. V was pared by 3 bases and J by 3 bases, with 11 bases between. CDR1 and CDR2 (germline): MDHEN, SYDVKM. This CDR3 is CASSLLAGDYGYTF. The CDR3 bases are TGTGCCAGCAGTTTGCTTGCGGGGGACTATGGCTACACCTTC.